A selection of T cell receptor beta chains follows, all from one sample in a study of blood T cell repertoires in COVID-19. Generated by immunoSEQ multiplex PCR, the TCRdb table keeps only in-frame clones and is missing some. Of over 150,000 clones listed, about 91% are singletons. Input material: peripheral blood. The receptors were sampled from a woman aged 60 to 75 who had recovered from COVID-19. CDR3s include the opening cysteine and the closing phenylalanine or tryptophan. The order of the fields is clone size, V gene, J gene, D gene, CDR3 protein, CDR3 DNA. D genes are given only for firm matches. Clone size is given for some rows only: seen once, a few or many times, or a class if the clone is expanded.

NA	TRBV5-6	TRBJ1-6	NA	CASSSPPGYTLHF	TGTGCCAGCAGCTCACCTCCAGGGTATACCCTCCACTTT
NA	TRBV30	TRBJ2-3	NA	CAWSPQTDTQYF	TGTGCCTGGAGTCCCCAGACAGATACGCAGTATTTT
NA	TRBV11-1	TRBJ2-1	TRBD2	CASSRQRGSSYNEQFF	TGTGCCAGCAGCCGCCAGCGGGGTAGCTCCTACAATGAGCAGTTCTTC
NA	TRBV5-1	TRBJ2-1	TRBD2	CASSGGTSGYNEQFF	TGCGCCAGCAGCGGCGGGACTAGCGGGTACAATGAGCAGTTCTTC
NA	TRBV2	TRBJ2-3	TRBD1	CASSVRTGPSTDTQYF	TGTGCCAGCAGTGTACGGACAGGGCCTAGCACAGATACGCAGTATTTT
NA	TRBV4-1	TRBJ2-3	TRBD2	CASSQDGTSRPLEQYF	TGCGCCAGCAGCCAAGATGGGACTAGCAGGCCCCTAGAACAGTATTTT
NA	TRBV15	TRBJ2-1	NA	CATSRDWRGPRSYNEQFF	TGTGCCACCAGCAGAGATTGGAGGGGTCCTCGCTCCTACAATGAGCAGTTCTTC
NA	TRBV15	TRBJ1-5	NA	CATSRDGDQPQHF	TGTGCCACCAGCAGAGACGGGGATCAGCCCCAGCATTTT
NA	TRBV7-6	TRBJ2-7	NA	CASSLGAPKLGLTGYEQYF	TGTGCCAGCAGCTTGGGGGCCCCTAAACTAGGTCTTACCGGCTACGAGCAGTACTTC
NA	TRBV20-1	TRBJ2-1	NA	CSALYNEQFF	TGCAGTGCCCTATACAATGAGCAGTTCTTC
NA	TRBV6-5	TRBJ1-2	NA	CASSYLGGGYTF	TGTGCCAGCAGTTACTTGGGGGGTGGCTACACCTTC
once	TRBV2	TRBJ2-5	TRBD2	CASSEMGGEETQYF	TGTGCCAGCAGTGAAATGGGGGGGGAAGAGACCCAGTACTTC
NA	TRBV29-1	TRBJ2-3	NA	CSVEYPGATDTQYF	TGCAGCGTTGAATATCCGGGTGCGACAGATACGCAGTATTTT
NA	TRBV5-1	TRBJ2-2	NA	CASSLDRATGELFF	TGCGCCAGCAGCTTGGACAGGGCCACCGGGGAGCTGTTTTTT
NA	TRBV10-3	TRBJ2-1	NA	CAISESGGQLTYNEQFF	TGTGCCATCAGTGAGTCTGGGGGCCAGTTAACCTACAATGAGCAGTTCTTC
NA	TRBV3-1/TRBV3-2	TRBJ1-5	NA	CASSQDTTAPQPQHF	TGTGCCAGCAGCCAAGATACAACAGCACCCCAGCCCCAGCATTTT
NA	TRBV7-9	TRBJ2-3	NA	CASSLEVMNTQYF	TGTGCCAGCAGCTTGGAGGTTATGAATACGCAGTATTTT
NA	TRBV6-6	TRBJ2-1	NA	CASSPGSPGLTASEQFF	TGTGCCAGCAGTCCAGGGTCTCCGGGACTGACGGCAAGTGAGCAGTTCTTC
NA	TRBV25-1	TRBJ2-1	TRBD1	CASRGGQGYNEQFF	TGTGCCAGCAGGGGAGGACAGGGGTACAATGAGCAGTTCTTC
NA	TRBV6-5	TRBJ2-3	NA	CASTEQGTDTQYF	TGTGCCAGCACGGAACAGGGCACAGATACGCAGTATTTT
NA	TRBV4-3	TRBJ1-2	TRBD1	CASSQDAPGQGDYGYTF	TGCGCCAGCAGCCAAGATGCCCCGGGACAGGGGGACTATGGCTACACCTTC
NA	TRBV18	TRBJ2-1	TRBD1	CASSPPNRGSYNEQFF	TGTGCCAGCTCACCACCGAACAGGGGGTCTTACAATGAGCAGTTCTTC
NA	TRBV27	TRBJ1-6	TRBD1	CASSSYPPGTGGVYNSPLHF	TGTGCCAGCAGTTCTTATCCTCCCGGGACAGGGGGGGTCTATAATTCACCCCTCCACTTT
NA	TRBV27	TRBJ2-5	NA	CASSWGGRGGETQYF	TGTGCCAGCAGTTGGGGCGGTAGGGGAGGAGAGACCCAGTACTTC
NA	TRBV6-5	TRBJ1-1	TRBD1	CASSSGQVTNTEAFF	TGTGCCAGCAGTTCGGGACAGGTGACTAACACTGAAGCTTTCTTT
NA	TRBV19	TRBJ1-2	NA	CASTPVWGGSYGYTF	TGTGCCAGTACCCCTGTATGGGGGGGGAGCTATGGCTACACCTTC
NA	TRBV11-2	TRBJ1-6	NA	CASSLEAVGSYNSPLHF	TGTGCCAGCAGCTTAGAGGCGGTTGGGTCCTATAATTCACCCCTCCACTTT
NA	TRBV6-5	TRBJ2-7	NA	CASSPRGGSYEQYF	TGTGCCAGCAGTCCTAGGGGGGGTTCCTACGAGCAGTACTTC
NA	TRBV2	TRBJ2-7	NA	CASSIDRYEQYF	TGTGCCAGCAGCATCGATCGGTACGAGCAGTACTTC
NA	TRBV28	TRBJ2-7	NA	CASSKPFAGSYEQYF	TGTGCCAGCAGTAAGCCCTTTGCCGGCTCCTACGAGCAGTACTTC
few	TRBV5-1	TRBJ2-3	TRBD2	CASSFRGGIGDTQYF	TGCGCCAGCAGCTTCCGCGGGGGGATCGGAGATACGCAGTATTTT
NA	TRBV2	TRBJ2-1	TRBD2	CASSEGLAGEQFF	TGTGCCAGCTCCGAAGGGCTAGCGGGCGAGCAGTTCTTC
NA	TRBV6-5	TRBJ1-5	NA	CASSYSEGNQPQHF	TGTGCCAGCAGTTACTCGGAGGGGAATCAGCCCCAGCATTTT
NA	TRBV6-2/TRBV6-3	TRBJ2-2	NA	CASSYAPSLRGTGELFF	TGTGCCAGCAGTTACGCGCCGTCGCTTCGAGGCACCGGGGAGCTGTTTTTT
NA	TRBV19	TRBJ2-7	TRBD1	CASSIGDRVTYEQYF	TGTGCCAGTAGTATTGGGGACAGGGTCACCTACGAGCAGTACTTC
once	TRBV6-5	TRBJ2-5	TRBD1	CASRPGQGAIGTQYF	TGTGCCAGCAGACCGGGACAGGGGGCGATTGGGACCCAGTACTTC
NA	TRBV7-8	TRBJ2-1	TRBD2	CASSGLAGGNNEQFF	TGTGCCAGCAGCGGACTAGCGGGGGGAAACAATGAGCAGTTCTTC
NA	TRBV28	TRBJ2-5	TRBD2	CASSRTSGGDETQYF	TGTGCCAGCAGCCGTACTAGCGGGGGGGATGAGACCCAGTACTTC
NA	TRBV18	TRBJ1-3	NA	CASSPEGPNSSGNTIYF	TGTGCCAGCTCGCCGGAGGGACCGAACTCCTCTGGAAACACCATATATTTT
NA	TRBV2	TRBJ2-1	NA	CASSGSSSYNEQFF	TGTGCTTCGAGCGGGTCGAGCTCCTACAATGAGCAGTTCTTC
NA	TRBV11-1	TRBJ2-5	NA	CASSFREVGETQYF	TGTGCCAGCAGCTTCAGGGAAGTAGGAGAGACCCAGTACTTC
NA	TRBV18	TRBJ1-1	NA	CASSPLSGGGNTEAFF	TGTGCCAGCTCACCACTGTCCGGAGGAGGAAACACTGAAGCTTTCTTT
NA	TRBV5-1	TRBJ2-5	TRBD1	CASSFTGGGLETQYF	TGCGCCAGCAGCTTCACAGGGGGCGGGTTAGAGACCCAGTACTTC
NA	TRBV7-6	TRBJ2-3	NA	CASSLDGRGSGTDTQYF	TGTGCCAGCAGCTTAGACGGGCGGGGATCAGGCACAGATACGCAGTATTTT
NA	TRBV24-1	TRBJ1-2	NA	CATSDRANYGYTF	TGTGCCACCAGTGACAGGGCTAACTATGGCTACACCTTC
NA	TRBV2	TRBJ1-6	TRBD1	CASSFAGTGLNSPLHF	TGTGCCAGCAGTTTCGCCGGGACAGGGCTTAATTCACCCCTCCACTTT
NA	TRBV7-9	TRBJ1-2	TRBD1	CASRTGSGYTF	TGTGCCAGCAGGACAGGGTCGGGCTACACCTTC